This T cell receptor beta chain was observed in a study of Tregs in tolerant kidney transplant recipients. Unstimulated Tregs (CD4+CD25+CD127-) and CD4+CD25- non-Tregs were sorted from PBMCs. Concerning this clone itself: Its antigen is currently unknown.

Sequencing was performed with immunoSEQ multiplex PCR; in TCRdb, only in-frame clones are kept and a portion is missing. The sample contains about 100,000 clones, 90% to 95% of which appear only once. Study observations and caveats: In tolerant patients, donor-specific Tregs outgrew total Tregs, suggesting antigen-driven expansion. For some patients, primers changed over time, blocking nucleotide-level comparison. Few patients were studied, so findings need validation in larger groups.

Germline V gene sequence: CDR1 SGHRS, CDR2 YFSETQ. This CDR3 contains 14 residues. V lost 2 bases, J lost 2 bases, and 11 bases lay in between. This TCR was recovered from a human donor who received a combined kidney and bone marrow transplant. The sequencing used CD4+ T cells from blood, collected before the transplant. The rearrangement links TRBV5-1 to TRBJ2-7; TRBD1 is a possible D gene (5 bases). For the CDR3, the DNA is TGCGCCAGCAGCTTCCTGACAGCAACCTACGAGCAGTACTTC. Protein: CASSFLTATYEQYF.